Listed here are 32 T cell receptor beta chains from one sample, sequenced in a study of vaccination effects on CD4 cells after COVID-19. No cognate antigen is known for these TCRs. The repertoire was sequenced with immunoSEQ multiplex PCR; TCRdb's copy has only in-frame clones and lacks some. Here the sample spans about 70,000 clones, 75% to 85% being singletons. Within the ViraFEST assay, antigen-specific CD4+ T cells underwent expansion with viral peptide pools prior to sequencing. Following culture for approximately ten days, CD4+ T cells were isolated. Vaccine recipients had no previous SARS-CoV-2 infection; their nucleocapsid antibodies were negative. The material was CD4+ T cells from PBMCs cultured with SARS-CoV-2 spike peptides, obtained before COVID-19 vaccination. The receptors here all came from a human donor who received a COVID-19 vaccine.

CDR3 nucleotides: TGCGCCAGCAGCCAAGATGCAGGGACAGGGCGATTTGAAGCTTTCTTT. Its translation is CASSQDAGTGRFEAFF. V gene TRBV4-1 combines with J gene TRBJ1-1, with 9 bases matching TRBD1. Trimming at V came to 0 bases and at J to 7 bases, leaving 9 bases not matched to a gene. The CDR3 extends over 16 amino acids. Germline loops: CDR1 MGHRA, CDR2 YSYEKL.

This clone was detected once. The chain uses TRBV19 and TRBJ2-2; D unresolved. This CDR3 spans 15 amino acids. Deletions cut 9 bases from V and 5 bases from J, with 19 bases between. Germline V lookup: CDR1 LNHDA, CDR2 SQIVND (reference sequence). CDR3 sequence reads: CASEPGFSLTGELFF. CDR3 sequence (DNA): TGTGCCAGCGAGCCAGGATTTTCATTGACCGGGGAGCTGTTTTTT.

The chain employs TRBV30 and TRBJ1-6; D might be TRBD1 (5 bases). Between the trimmed V and J ends, which lost 0 bases and 10 bases, there was a span of 10 bases. CDR1 is GTSNPN and CDR2 is SVGIG in the germline V gene (reference sequence). CDR3 length equals 13 residues. CDR3 amino acids: CAWSVGDGSPLHF. The CDR3 region has the DNA TGTGCCTGGAGTGTAGGGGACGGCTCACCCCTCCACTTT.

The chain joins TRBV15 to TRBJ2-2; TRBD1 might be the D (5 bases). CDR1 LNHNV and CDR2 YYDKDF come from the germline V gene (reference sequence). The CDR3 runs 14 residues. The ends were cut back, 5 bases at V and 1 base at J, with 8 bases in the middle. The CDR3 DNA follows: TGTGCCACCAGCGTGACAGTGAACACCGGGGAGCTGTTTTTT. It codes for CATSVTVNTGELFF.

The rearrangement links TRBV15 to TRBJ1-4; a weak D match, TRBD1 (6 bases). The CDR3 totals 15 residues. V dropped 1 base and J dropped 8 bases, with 14 bases sitting between them. From germline, CDR1 is LNHNV and CDR2 YYDKDF (reference sequence). CDR3 sequence reads: CATSRGGQGSEKLFF. CDR3 DNA: TGTGCCACCAGCAGAGGGGGGCAGGGAAGCGAAAAACTGTTTTTT.

This clone was found once. The chain has TRBV6-5 and TRBJ2-1; 8 nucleotides match TRBD2. The ends lost 11 bases at V and 7 bases at J; junction bases unmatched: 10. The germline CDR1 and CDR2 sequences are MNHEY and SVGAGI. The CDR3 consists of 13 residues. As DNA, the CDR3 is TGTGCCTCACGGGGGGGGGCAAGTAATGAGCAGTTCTTC. This translates into CASRGGASNEQFF.

This clone was recorded once. CDR3 region: CASSLQQGAGELFF. As DNA, the CDR3 is TGCGCCAGCAGCTTGCAACAGGGCGCCGGGGAGCTGTTTTTT. V and J are TRBV5-1 and TRBJ2-2; TRBD1 might be the D (6 bases). The ends were cut back, 1 base at V and 6 bases at J, with 10 bases in the middle. The CDR3 is 14 residues long. Germline CDR1 SGHRS, CDR2 YFSETQ. Variable domain in full (rest from reference TRBV5-1 and TRBJ2-2): KAGVTQTPRYLIKTRGQQVTLSCSPISGHRSVSWYQQTPGQGLQFLFEYFSETQRNKGNFPGRFSGRQFSNSRSEMNVSTLELGDSALYLCASSLQQGAGELFFGEGSRLTVL.

The chain carries TRBV7-3 and TRBJ2-3, with unresolved D. There are 14 residues in the CDR3. Germline CDR1 SGHTA, CDR2 FQGTGA. V shed 1 base and J shed 2 bases, with 7 bases lying between them. The CDR3 DNA reads as TGTGCCAGCAGCTTAAGAGCATACACAGATACGCAGTATTTT. Amino acids: CASSLRAYTDTQYF.

The chain employs TRBV24-1 and TRBJ2-3, with 9 bases fitting TRBD1. V trimming: 3 bases; J trimming: 3 bases; junction bases outside the gene matches: 3. Germline V gene sequence: CDR1 KGHDR, CDR2 SFDVKD. CDR3 length: 15 residues. Written as DNA, the CDR3 is TGTGCCACCAGTGATCCAGGGACAGGGACAGATACGCAGTATTTT. Its protein is CATSDPGTGTDTQYF.

V gene TRBV7-2 combines with J gene TRBJ2-5; 10 nucleotides agree with TRBD2. Germline CDR1 reads SGHTA; CDR2 reads FQGNSA. This CDR3 has 14 residues. The V and J ends lost 5 bases and 5 bases, in that order; junction bases with no gene match: 5. Here the CDR3 DNA reads TGTGCCAGCAGCCGGGGACTAGCGAAGGAGACCCAGTACTTC. Residues: CASSRGLAKETQYF.

This clone was seen only a few times. The CDR3 is CASSEQGWRGSMNTEAFF. CDR3 DNA: TGTGCCAGCAGTGAACAGGGTTGGAGGGGCTCTATGAACACTGAAGCTTTCTTT. The chain joins TRBV6-1 to TRBJ1-1, with D tentatively TRBD1 (5 bases). Per germline, CDR1 MNHNS and CDR2 SASEGT. This CDR3 contains 18 residues. The V end lost 2 bases, the J end lost 0 bases, and 19 bases lay between the germline ends.

V is TRBV19 and J is TRBJ2-3, with TRBD2 as a possible D gene (6 bases). The CDR3 is 12 residues long. The ends were cut back, 9 bases at V and 1 base at J, with 8 bases in the middle. Germline V gene data show CDR1 as LNHDA and CDR2 as SQIVND (reference sequence). CDR3 DNA: TGTGCCAGCAGGGAGGGCACAGATACGCAGTATTTT. Translated, it gives CASREGTDTQYF.

The chain has TRBV7-2 and TRBJ2-2; 10 bases line up with TRBD2. The germline V gene has CDR1 SGHTA and CDR2 FQGNSA. The CDR3 is made up of 16 amino acids. V gave up 5 bases and J gave up 1 base; unmatched junction bases: 4. The CDR3 nucleotides are TGTGCCAGCAGCGTATTAGCGGGGGGGAACACCGGGGAGCTGTTTTTT. Translated: CASSVLAGGNTGELFF. The full variable domain, rest sourced from reference TRBV7-2 and TRBJ2-2, is GAGVSQSPSNKVTEKGKDVELRCDPISGHTALYWYRQSLGQGLEFLIYFQGNSAPDKSGLPSDRFSAERTGGSVSTLTIQRTQQEDSAVYLCASSVLAGGNTGELFFGEGSRLTVL.

The rearrangement uses TRBV19 and TRBJ1-1, with D unclear. This CDR3 spans 13 amino acids. Trimming took 3 bases from V and 10 from J, leaving 15 bases between them. From germline, CDR1 is LNHDA and CDR2 SQIVND (reference sequence). The CDR3 DNA follows: TGTGCCAGTAGTATCCGAAGGAAGGCTCGAGCTTTCTTT. It specifies CASSIRRKARAFF.

The rearrangement uses TRBV5-1 and TRBJ1-2, with a tentative D call TRBD1 (5 bases). The CDR3 sequence is 15 residues long. V was clipped by 1 base and J by 9 bases, with 19 bases between them. The germline V gene has CDR1 SGHRS and CDR2 YFSETQ. CDR3: CASSLLEAGSGSYTF. The CDR3 coding sequence is TGCGCCAGCAGCTTGCTGGAGGCAGGGTCTGGAAGCTACACCTTC.

The rearrangement joins TRBV18 to TRBJ1-1; 9 bases fit TRBD1. The V gene's germline CDR1 is KGHSH and CDR2 LQKENI. This CDR3 contains 15 residues. The V segment lost 5 bases and the J segment 1 base; nucleotides outside the gene matches: 5. The CDR3 spells CASSAQGAENTEAFF. The CDR3 region has the DNA TGTGCCAGCTCAGCACAGGGGGCTGAGAACACTGAAGCTTTCTTT.

The chain links TRBV5-4 to TRBJ2-3, with D unresolved. The CDR3 has 16 amino acids. Germline V gene data show CDR1 as SGHNT and CDR2 as YYREEE (reference sequence). V lost 0 bases to trimming and J lost 0 bases, with 11 bases between them. For the CDR3, the DNA is TGTGCCAGCAGCTTGGGTTCCACGACTAGCACAGATACGCAGTATTTT. It codes for CASSLGSTTSTDTQYF.

The chain employs TRBV6-6 and TRBJ1-2, with TRBD1 matching 8 bases. Looked up from germline, CDR1 is MNHNY and CDR2 is SVGAGI (reference sequence). V shed 7 bases, J shed 6 bases, and the junction held 13 bases outside the gene matches. The CDR3 has 15 amino acids. CDR3 sequence reads: CASTLIQGVGHGYTF. The CDR3 DNA reads as TGTGCCAGCACCCTCATACAGGGGGTCGGACATGGCTACACCTTC.

The chain is built from TRBV6-1 and TRBJ2-2; D is undetermined. V lost 3 bases and J lost 3, with 11 bases in between. CDR1 MNHNS and CDR2 SASEGT come from the germline V gene. The length of the CDR3 is 15 residues. CDR3 in amino acids: CASSEGSHDTGELFF. The CDR3 nucleotides read TGTGCCAGCAGTGAGGGCAGTCATGACACCGGGGAGCTGTTTTTT.

The chain links TRBV15 to TRBJ1-2, with no clear D. The V end was cut by 1 base, the J end by 5 bases, with 11 bases between. Per germline, CDR1 LNHNV and CDR2 YYDKDF (reference sequence). The CDR3 has 14 residues. In DNA form, the CDR3 reads TGTGCCACCAGCAGAGGTCCGGGGATGTATGGCTACACCTTC. Residues: CATSRGPGMYGYTF.

The V call is TRBV3-1 (or the pseudogene TRBV3-2), the J call TRBJ1-1; tentatively, D is TRBD1 (6 bases). The CDR3 runs to 15 residues. The V and J ends lost 4 bases and 1 base respectively, with 13 bases between them. Per germline, CDR1 LGHDT and CDR2 YNNKEL (reference sequence). The CDR3 nucleotides read TGTGCCAGCAGCCTCCGACAGGCAGCGAACACTGAAGCTTTCTTT. This gives the protein CASSLRQAANTEAFF.

This clone has a handful of counts. The chain combines TRBV3-1 (or the pseudogene TRBV3-2) with TRBJ1-6; no clear D. The CDR3 loop spans 14 amino acids. Per the germline V gene, CDR1 is LGHDT and CDR2 is YNNKEL (reference sequence). V was shortened by 4 bases and J by 10 bases, with 14 bases between the two germline ends. Here the CDR3 DNA reads TGTGCCAGCAGCCGGCCGAGTTTGGTGTCACCCCTCCACTTT. This codes for CASSRPSLVSPLHF.

The J gene is TRBJ2-1, the V gene TRBV5-1; no definite D call. The V gene lost 3 bases and the J gene lost 0 bases, with 16 bases spanning the gap. The length of the CDR3 is 17 residues. Germline loops: CDR1 SGHRS, CDR2 YFSETQ. The chain's CDR3 is CASSSRLAVNSYNEQFF. CDR3 nucleotides: TGCGCCAGCAGCTCCCGGTTGGCGGTCAACTCCTACAATGAGCAGTTCTTC. The full variable domain, completed using reference TRBV5-1 and TRBJ2-1, is KAGVTQTPRYLIKTRGQQVTLSCSPISGHRSVSWYQQTPGQGLQFLFEYFSETQRNKGNFPGRFSGRQFSNSRSEMNVSTLELGDSALYLCASSSRLAVNSYNEQFFGPGTRLTVL.

The genes are TRBV24-1 and TRBJ2-5; D perhaps matches TRBD1 (6 bases). V lost 4 bases and J 5 bases, leaving 16 bases between the germline ends. The V gene's germline CDR1 is KGHDR and CDR2 SFDVKD. This CDR3 is built from 15 residues. The chain's CDR3 is CATSDKDRWGETQYF. The DNA of the CDR3 is TGTGCCACCAGTGACAAAGACAGGTGGGGTGAGACCCAGTACTTC.

CDR3 DNA: TGTGCCTGGAGAAACACAGGGGGTGTTGAAGCTTTCTTT. Translating it yields CAWRNTGGVEAFF. The chain combines TRBV30 with TRBJ1-1, with 8 bases matching TRBD1. The CDR3 sequence is 13 residues long. Losses at the gene ends were 3 bases for V and 7 bases for J; bases not matched to a gene: 7. Germline values: CDR1 GTSNPN, CDR2 SVGIG (reference sequence). Using reference TRBV30 and TRBJ1-1 for the parts outside the CDR3, the full variable domain is SQTIHQWPATLVQPVGSPLSLECTVEGTSNPNLYWYRQAAGRGLQLLFYSVGIGQISSEVPQNLSASRPQDRQFILSSKKLLLSDSGFYLCAWRNTGGVEAFFGQGTRLTVV.

The chain joins TRBV6-5 to TRBJ1-2, with TRBD1 matching over 8 bases. The V segment lost 7 bases and the J segment 0 bases; nucleotides outside the gene matches: 7. The CDR3 spans 15 residues. Germline lookup yields CDR1 MNHEY and CDR2 SVGAGI. Here the CDR3 reads CASNQRTGPNYGYTF. The CDR3 nucleotides are TGTGCCAGCAACCAAAGGACAGGGCCTAACTATGGCTACACCTTC.

This clone occurred a few times. This chain links TRBV4-1 with TRBJ1-6; D remains ambiguous. This CDR3 contains 13 residues. Trimming cost V 4 bases and J 8 bases, with 9 bases left between them. CDR1 and CDR2 (germline): MGHRA, YSYEKL. The CDR3 here is CASSREGDSPLHF. Here the CDR3 DNA reads TGCGCCAGCAGCCGAGAGGGAGATTCACCCCTCCACTTT.

The chain has TRBV29-1 and TRBJ1-1; no clear D gene. V lost 4 bases, J lost 6 bases, and 12 bases lay in between. The CDR3 contains 12 residues. Germline V CDR1 and CDR2: SQVTM, ANQGSEA. DNA of the CDR3: TGCAGCGTTGCTCAGTCGGGCGCTGAAGCTTTCTTT. Translated, it gives CSVAQSGAEAFF.

The rearrangement uses TRBV7-2 and TRBJ2-4, with D maybe TRBD2 (6 bases). Per the germline V gene, CDR1 is SGHTA and CDR2 is FQGNSA. Trimming removed 3 bases at V and 5 bases at J, with 14 bases between. The CDR3 is 15 amino acids. CDR3 bases: TGTGCCAGCAGCTTGATCCAGGGAGGTCAAAACATTCAGTACTTC. As protein: CASSLIQGGQNIQYF.

The chain recombines TRBV7-8 with TRBJ2-2, with D uncertain. The CDR3 spans 14 residues. Germline loops: CDR1 SGHVS, CDR2 FQNEAQ. V dropped 2 bases and J dropped 3 bases, with 7 bases sitting between them. This CDR3 is CASSLLSHTGELFF. CDR3 nucleotide sequence: TGTGCCAGCAGCTTATTGAGTCACACCGGGGAGCTGTTTTTT. The full variable domain, rest sourced from reference TRBV7-8 and TRBJ2-2, is GAGVSQSPRYKVAKRGQDVALRCDPISGHVSLFWYQQALGQGPEFLTYFQNEAQLDKSGLPSDRFFAERPEGSVSTLKIQRTQQEDSAVYLCASSLLSHTGELFFGEGSRLTVL.

The genes are TRBV7-9 and TRBJ2-4; D is perhaps TRBD2 (5 bases). The germline gives CDR1 SEHNR, CDR2 FQNEAQ (reference sequence). This CDR3 is built from 14 residues. V shed 2 bases and J shed 2 bases, with 7 bases lying between them. The CDR3 nucleotides are TGTGCCAGCAGCTTAAGGGAGTCCAAAAACATTCAGTACTTC. Residues: CASSLRESKNIQYF. The whole variable domain, filled in from reference TRBV7-9 and TRBJ2-4, reads DTGVSQNPRHKITKRGQNVTFRCDPISEHNRLYWYRQTLGQGPEFLTYFQNEAQLEKSRLLSDRFSAERPKGSFSTLEIQRTEQGDSAMYLCASSLRESKNIQYFGAGTRLSVL.

Only a few counts were recorded for this clone. The chain recombines TRBV14 with TRBJ1-2, with D hard to call. The V end was cut by 3 bases, the J end by 4 bases, with 9 bases between. The CDR3 has 13 amino acids. Germline V gives CDR1 SGHDN, CDR2 FVKESK. The CDR3 spells CASSHTRSYGYTF. The DNA of the CDR3 is TGTGCCAGCAGCCATACGAGGTCCTATGGCTACACCTTC.